The 23 T cell receptor beta chains given below trace back to one sample, sequenced in a study of beta chain features in type 1 diabetes. Broader study findings: All four CD4+ subsets of Type 1 diabetes patients contained TCRB CDR3s that were moderately but significantly shorter.

Expressed TCRB transcripts got sequenced, as all isolated RNA was reverse transcribed. Generated by immunoSEQ multiplex PCR, the TCRdb table keeps only in-frame clones and is missing some. The sample includes over 90,000 clones, under 30% of them seen just once. These receptors lack a known antigen. Sequenced: central memory CD4+ T cells from blood. These receptors came from a woman aged 18 to 35 with type 1 diabetes.

This clone was seen only a few times. The chain has TRBV9 and TRBJ1-3; D is unresolved. Trimming took off 1 base at V and 1 base at J, with 6 bases between the two ends. This CDR3 region has 14 residues. The V gene's germline CDR1 is SGDLS and CDR2 YYNGEE. In nucleotides, the CDR3 is TGTGCCAGCAGCGTATTCGGGTCTGGAAACACCATATATTTT. Translation: CASSVFGSGNTIYF.

This clone occurred a few times. One end of the junction does not line up with germline, which may come from a read error. The rearrangement links TRBV7-3 to TRBJ2-7, with 8 bases that match TRBD1. The CDR3 is 15 residues long. Germline CDR1 is SGHTA and CDR2 is FQGTGA. The CDR3 sequence is CASSLTGTGSYEQYF. Written as DNA, the CDR3 is TGTGCCAGCAGTTTAACCGGGACAGGATCATACGAGCAGTACTTC. Variable domain in full (rest from reference TRBV7-3 and TRBJ2-7): GAGVSQTPSNKVTEKGKYVELRCDPISGHTALYWYRQSLGQGPEFLIYFQGTGAADDSGLPNDRFFAVRPEGSVSTLKIQRTERGDSAVYLCASSLTGTGSYEQYFGPGTRLTVT.

The chain employs TRBV5-1 and TRBJ2-5, with 13 bases lining up with TRBD2. With 6 bases clipped from V and 2 bases from J, the junction kept 7 bases outside the gene matches. CDR3 length equals 16 residues. Germline lookup yields CDR1 SGHRS and CDR2 YFSETQ. The CDR3 here is CASNLRLAGGQETQYF. CDR3 coding DNA: TGCGCCAGCAACCTAAGACTAGCGGGAGGACAAGAGACCCAGTACTTC.

This clone was detected ten times or more. This chain links TRBV7-2 with TRBJ2-4, with 7 positions matching TRBD2. The germline V gene has CDR1 SGHTA and CDR2 FQGNSA. CDR3 size: 15 residues. V trimming: 3 bases; J trimming: 7 bases; junction bases outside the gene matches: 9. DNA of the CDR3: TGTGCCAGCAGCTTTATGGGAGGGCCGAGGAACATTCAGTACTTC. It encodes CASSFMGGPRNIQYF.

The CDR3 loop is CASSQGQGGYEQYF. Here the CDR3 DNA reads TGTGCCAGCAGTCAAGGACAGGGGGGCTACGAGCAGTACTTC. The V and J genes are TRBV27 and TRBJ2-7; 10 bases match TRBD1. Germline CDR1 reads MNHEY; CDR2 reads SMNVEV (reference sequence). This CDR3 is 14 amino acids long. V dropped 5 bases and J dropped 3; count of bases not matched to a gene: 4.

This sequence joins TRBV7-2 and TRBJ2-1, with 11 bases aligning to TRBD2. Per germline, CDR1 SGHTA and CDR2 FQGNSA. The CDR3 length is 15 residues. With V trimmed by 3 bases and J by 2 bases, 0 bases remained unmatched. CDR3 residues: CASSFSGRAYNEQFF. The CDR3, as DNA: TGTGCCAGCAGCTTTAGCGGGAGGGCCTACAATGAGCAGTTCTTC.

This chain joins TRBV10-3 and TRBJ1-2; D not certain. Germline assignment: CDR1 ENHRY and CDR2 SYGVKD. V was shortened by 0 bases and J by 4 bases, with 9 bases between the two germline ends. The CDR3 has 14 residues. The CDR3: CAISESGSSYGYTF. CDR3 in DNA: TGTGCCATCAGTGAGTCCGGGAGCTCCTATGGCTACACCTTC.

In this sample, this clone turned up a few times. The V call is TRBV28, the J call TRBJ2-7, with D perhaps matching TRBD1 (6 bases). V lost 5 bases to trimming and J lost 4 bases, with 9 bases between them. This CDR3 region has 12 residues. The germline V gene has CDR1 MDHEN and CDR2 SYDVKM. CDR3 sequence (DNA): TGTGCCAGCAGTAAAACAGGGTACGAGCAGTACTTC. The encoded protein is CASSKTGYEQYF.

The chain couples TRBV19 to TRBJ2-6, with 8 bases matching TRBD1. Germline loops: CDR1 LNHDA, CDR2 SQIVND (reference sequence). This CDR3 is built from 15 residues. J was trimmed by 2 bases and V by 5 bases; bases with no gene match: 2. The CDR3: CASSDRGPGANVLTF. CDR3 in DNA: TGTGCCAGTAGTGACAGGGGCCCTGGGGCCAACGTCCTGACTTTC.

The table lists this clone with a few counts. The chain recombines TRBV7-2 with TRBJ1-2; 8 bases map to TRBD1. Germline V gene sequence: CDR1 SGHTA, CDR2 FQGNSA. This CDR3 spans 12 amino acids. J gave up 8 bases and V 5 bases, and 4 bases lay outside the gene matches. The CDR3 DNA sequence: TGTGCCAGCAGCCGCCGGGACAGGGGCTACACCTTC. Residues: CASSRRDRGYTF.

This sequence joins TRBV2 and TRBJ2-6; D is perhaps TRBD1 (6 bases). The CDR3 is made up of 15 amino acids. The ends were cut back, 8 bases at V and 1 base at J, with 12 bases in the middle. Germline-derived CDR1 and CDR2 are SNHLY and FYNNEI. CDR3: CASFRGRSGANVLTF. The CDR3 nucleotides read TGTGCCAGCTTCAGGGGCCGGTCTGGGGCCAACGTCCTGACTTTC.

This clone has a handful of counts. Other nucleotide sequences in the sample specify the same CDR3. The rearrangement links TRBV2 to TRBJ2-2, with TRBD2 matching over 11 bases. The length of the CDR3 is 15 residues. The V and J ends lost 6 bases and 1 base, in that order; junction bases with no gene match: 1. The germline gives CDR1 SNHLY, CDR2 FYNNEI. CDR3 sequence reads: CASRGLAGNTGELFF. The CDR3 DNA is TGTGCCAGCAGAGGACTAGCGGGGAACACCGGGGAGCTGTTTTTT.

Here the CDR3 reads CAWSFTVTGSYEQYV. CDR3 sequence (DNA): TGTGCCTGGAGTTTTACCGTCACAGGGAGCTACGAGCAGTACGTC. The chain is built from TRBV30 and TRBJ2-7; D may be TRBD1 (6 bases). V shed 2 bases and J shed 3 bases, with 17 bases lying between them. The CDR3 spans 15 residues. The germline V gene encodes CDR1 GTSNPN and CDR2 SVGIG (reference sequence).

This clone was picked up a small number of times. V usage is TRBV27 and J usage is TRBJ2-6; D unclear. V lost 6 bases, J lost 0 bases, and 9 bases lay in between. Germline V gene lookup returns CDR1 MNHEY and CDR2 SMNVEV (reference sequence). The CDR3 consists of 15 residues. CDR3 DNA: TGTGCCAGCAGGTCCCCCTCCTCTGGGGCCAACGTCCTGACTTTC. Translated: CASRSPSSGANVLTF.

V gene TRBV19 combines with J gene TRBJ2-1, with 8 bases that match TRBD1. This CDR3 has 16 residues. Germline CDR1 reads LNHDA; CDR2 reads SQIVND (reference sequence). The V and J ends lost 5 bases and 8 bases, in that order; junction bases with no gene match: 14. For the CDR3, the DNA is TGTGCCAGTAGTCTTACTCAGGGGGCTAGGGTGGATGAGCAGTTCTTC. Residues: CASSLTQGARVDEQFF.

The chain has TRBV7-9 and TRBJ2-7; TRBD2 is a possible D gene (7 bases). CDR1 SEHNR and CDR2 FQNEAQ come from the germline V gene (reference sequence). This CDR3 has 14 amino acids. Trimming took off 1 base at V and 2 bases at J, with 9 bases between the two ends. CDR3 region: CASSLVGGPYEQYV. CDR3 nucleotides: TGTGCCAGCAGCTTAGTGGGGGGGCCCTACGAGCAGTACGTC.

This chain connects TRBV19 to TRBJ1-2; D remains unclear. The CDR3 has 12 residues. Germline values: CDR1 LNHDA, CDR2 SQIVND (reference sequence). The V end lost 2 bases, the J end lost 11 bases, and 12 bases lay between the germline ends. CDR3 region: CASSIRRTPYTF. The CDR3 bases are TGTGCCAGTAGTATACGGCGGACTCCGTACACCTTC.

This clone was counted many times. The gene calls are TRBV7-9 and TRBJ2-3; tentatively, D is TRBD2 (6 bases). Germline lookup yields CDR1 SEHNR and CDR2 FQNEAQ (reference sequence). The CDR3 is 12 amino acids. Trimming took off 6 bases at V and 7 bases at J, with 11 bases between the two ends. CDR3 loop: CASSSGLHTQYF. CDR3 DNA: TGTGCCAGCAGTTCGGGACTTCATACGCAGTATTTT.

This clone was detected a few times. The genes are TRBV5-4 and TRBJ2-3; 7 positions match TRBD2. Germline V gene sequence: CDR1 SGHNT, CDR2 YYREEE (reference sequence). The CDR3 totals 12 residues. Germline trimming cut 3 bases from V and 13 bases from J; bases unmatched to any gene: 8. CDR3 sequence: CASSSSTSSEYF. Written as DNA, the CDR3 is TGTGCCAGCAGCTCCTCGACTAGCTCGGAGTATTTT.

The CDR3: CASSLGTSGLLGYEQYV. The CDR3 DNA reads as TGTGCCAGCAGCTTAGGGACTAGCGGGCTACTTGGCTACGAGCAGTACGTC. The chain carries TRBV7-2 and TRBJ2-7; 11 bases are a match to TRBD2. This CDR3 has 17 residues. CDR1 and CDR2 (germline): SGHTA, FQGNSA. Unmatched junction bases numbered 8, after V lost 1 base and J lost 3 bases.

The gene calls are TRBV30 and TRBJ2-5, with a possible D match to TRBD2 (7 bases). CDR1 is GTSNPN and CDR2 is SVGIG in the germline V gene (reference sequence). The V gene lost 4 bases and the J gene lost 6 bases, with 15 bases spanning the gap. The CDR3 extends over 13 amino acids. Here the CDR3 DNA reads TGTGCCTGGAACAGTGGGGGGGGGCAGACCCAGTACTTC. It specifies CAWNSGGGQTQYF. The complete variable domain, with remaining parts taken from reference TRBV30 and TRBJ2-5, reads SQTIHQWPATLVQPVGSPLSLECTVEGTSNPNLYWYRQAAGRGLQLLFYSVGIGQISSEVPQNLSASRPQDRQFILSSKKLLLSDSGFYLCAWNSGGGQTQYFGPGTRLLVL.

The sample holds a few counts of this clone. The chain uses TRBV6-1 and TRBJ1-2; the match to TRBD1 covers 9 bases. After removal of 4 bases from V and 1 base from J, the junction contained 1 base not matched to a gene. Germline V lookup: CDR1 MNHNS, CDR2 SASEGT. The CDR3 length is 14 residues. CDR3 sequence: CASSGTGVNYGYTF. CDR3 DNA sequence: TGTGCCAGCAGTGGGACAGGGGTTAACTATGGCTACACCTTC.

The chain carries TRBV5-1 and TRBJ2-1; a possible D gene is TRBD1 (6 bases). Trimming pared 0 bases from V and 6 bases from J, leaving 13 bases between. Per the germline V gene, CDR1 is SGHRS and CDR2 is YFSETQ. The CDR3 covers 15 residues. The CDR3 region has the DNA TGCGCCAGCAGCTTGGGGGACAAAATAGGCAATGAGCAGTTCTTC. It codes for CASSLGDKIGNEQFF.